This entry lists 8 T cell receptor beta chains sequenced from one sample in a study of T cell repertoires in cytomegalovirus infection. In TCRdb, the reads were re-called with MiXCR into one record per CDR3 protein. The sample lists about 830,000 distinct CDR3 sequences, approximately 32% occurring once. No antigens are known for them. The sequences come from cultured CD8+ T cells from PBMCs, collected from culture after CMV antigen stimulation. These receptors were taken from a human donor in good health (CMV status not recorded). Some clones in this sample may be carry-over from other donors' samples.

CDR3 DNA: TGTGCCAGCAACCCCAAGGAGGCCGTACCCCTCCACTTT. As protein: CASNPKEAVPLHF. The rearrangement joins TRBV25-1 to TRBJ1-6, with D unresolved. The germline V gene has CDR1 MGHDK and CDR2 SYGVNS. With 7 bases removed from V and 12 bases from J, the gap between germline ends came to 16 bases. CDR3 length equals 13 residues. Full variable domain (missing parts from reference TRBV25-1 and TRBJ1-6): EADIYQTPRYLVIGTGKKITLECSQTMGHDKMYWYQQDPGMELHLIHYSYGVNSTEKGDLSSESTVSRIRTEHFPLTLESARPSHTSQYLCASNPKEAVPLHFGNGTRLTVT.

This clonotype came up many times. The CDR3 DNA follows: TGTGCCAGCAGTTTTGGGAGGGATCAGCCCCAGCATTTT. As protein: CASSFGRDQPQHF. The chain has TRBV27 and TRBJ1-5, with D unresolved. The CDR3 runs to 13 residues. V shed 3 bases and J shed 5 bases, with 8 bases lying between them. CDR1 is MNHEY, CDR2 SMNVEV, per germline (reference sequence).

This chain joins TRBV7-9 and TRBJ2-5; D remains ambiguous. There are 15 residues in the CDR3. The germline CDR1 and CDR2 sequences are SEHNR and FQNEAQ (reference sequence). V lost 1 base, J lost 1 base, and 10 bases lay in between. The CDR3: CASSLGFTSQETQYF. The CDR3 DNA reads TGTGCCAGCAGCTTAGGGTTTACAAGCCAAGAGACCCAGTACTTC. The full variable domain, its missing parts supplied by reference TRBV7-9 and TRBJ2-5, is DTGVSQNPRHKITKRGQNVTFRCDPISEHNRLYWYRQTLGQGPEFLTYFQNEAQLEKSRLLSDRFSAERPKGSFSTLEIQRTEQGDSAMYLCASSLGFTSQETQYFGPGTRLLVL.

This rearrangement joins TRBV4-1 to TRBJ1-1; 9 bases are a match to TRBD1. Germline-derived CDR1 and CDR2 are MGHRA and YSYEKL. Germline trimming cut 4 bases from V and 3 bases from J; bases unmatched to any gene: 12. The CDR3 loop spans 17 amino acids. This chain's CDR3 is CASSPWTGDADDTEAFF. The CDR3 nucleotides read TGCGCCAGCAGCCCATGGACAGGGGACGCGGATGACACTGAAGCTTTCTTT.

The chain couples TRBV7-6 to TRBJ2-1; D remains ambiguous. In germline, CDR1 is SGHVS, CDR2 FNYEAQ. The CDR3 is 14 residues long. The V end lost 7 bases, the J end lost 2 bases, and 12 bases lay between the germline ends. The DNA of the CDR3 is TGTGCCAGCACCCCTTCCGGCCCCTACAATGAGCAGTTCTTC. Translated, it gives CASTPSGPYNEQFF.

There are many counts of this clonotype. The genes are TRBV27 and TRBJ2-1; 10 bases map to TRBD2. CDR1 is MNHEY, CDR2 SMNVEV, per germline (reference sequence). This CDR3 has 15 residues. After removal of 2 bases from V and 5 bases from J, the junction contained 3 bases not matched to a gene. The CDR3 reads CASSLGAGGDNEQFF. In DNA form, the CDR3 reads TGTGCCAGCAGTTTAGGAGCGGGGGGGGACAATGAGCAGTTCTTC.

This chain joins TRBV7-9 and TRBJ2-2; 7 nucleotides agree with TRBD1. Trimming at V came to 5 bases and at J to 4 bases, leaving 13 bases not matched to a gene. Looked up from germline, CDR1 is SEHNR and CDR2 is FQNEAQ (reference sequence). This CDR3 region has 17 residues. This CDR3 is CASSPDRAERGTGELFF. Here the CDR3 DNA reads TGTGCCAGCAGCCCCGACAGGGCAGAAAGGGGCACCGGGGAGCTGTTTTTT.

V usage is TRBV6-1 and J usage is TRBJ1-1; weak D call: TRBD1 (5 bases). This CDR3 contains 17 residues. Germline CDR1 MNHNS, CDR2 SASEGT. The V end was cut by 1 base, the J end by 4 bases, with 19 bases between. CDR3 region: CASSEDPAGLLVTEAFF. CDR3 DNA: TGTGCCAGCAGTGAAGACCCCGCAGGGTTACTGGTCACTGAAGCTTTCTTT.